A few counts support the clone carrying this T cell receptor (beta chain). No antigen is known for it. Isolated RNA was reverse transcribed into cDNA used as the sequencing template. Assay: immunoSEQ multiplex PCR; the TCRdb copy retains only in-frame clones and omits some. The sample carries 200,000 to 250,000 clones, roughly two fifths recorded once. The treatment here: oral pan-JAK inhibitor, 5-10 mg twice daily. Lesional scalp tissue (obtained by punch biopsy) and peripheral blood were collected from alopecia areata patients. The sorting of PBMCs gave CD4+ and CD8+ T cells. This record belongs to a study of CD8+ T cells in alopecia areata. Across the study: Severity in treated patients was scored by percentage of scalp area affected.

Study-level results: Between patients, shared TCR sequences were less clear than in mice. This was possibly due in part to HLA diversity in the patient population.

Trimming took off 3 bases at V and 0 bases at J, with 11 bases between the two ends. CDR1 and CDR2 (germline): GTSNPN, SVGIG (reference sequence). CDR3 length: 15 amino acids. Specimen: CD4+ T cells sorted from blood, collected at roughly week 30, from a patient treated with tofacitinib. The sequence derives from a human donor with alopecia areata. This chain connects TRBV30 to TRBJ1-4; D is uncertain. CDR3 loop: CAWRAGDATNEKLFF. CDR3 sequence (DNA): TGTGCCTGGAGGGCGGGCGACGCAACTAATGAAAAACTGTTTTTT.